This T cell receptor (beta chain) was captured in a study of blood T cell repertoires in COVID-19 (dated by TCRdb to about 2020). Context from the whole study: Samples covering the acute and convalescent phases of COVID-19 were provided by collaborators in the United States, Italy and Spain. The prospective study material was composed of cDNA or gDNA derived from T cells, B-cell-depleted T cells, or PBMCs. Subjects who had been exposed to COVID-19, were actively infected with it, or had recovered from it provided the deeply sampled blood TCRbeta repertoires that made up the dataset. The repertoires were made available in a free public database intended to serve as a resource for research on the immune response to SARS-CoV-2. Samples came from the ongoing ImmuneRACE study (first 160 participants) plus 1,254 subjects from 6 global collaborators. Sample metadata almost always included a de-identified subject ID, COVID-19 status, age in years and sex. Where HLA class I and class II types were available, the types were taken from metadata supplied by the sample provider, not from assay-based typing. Results and caveats for the whole study, not just this receptor: The quantity of clinical and demographic metadata differed by source and by participant and was supplied without curation.

The immunoSEQ Assay, a bias-controlled multiplex PCR, was used to amplify TCRbeta CDR3 regions from genomic DNA. The authors' analysis ran thus. Within the assay, amplification of reference gene primers was used to estimate how many nucleated cells each sample contained. To quantify the absolute abundance of each unique TCRbeta CDR3 rearrangement, sequence reads were collapsed and filtered. For each sample, productive Simpson clonality was calculated by taking the square root of Simpson's diversity index across productive rearrangements. The immuneACCESS repertoire file appears here via TCRdb, limited to in-frame rearrangements. These files lack a portion of the clones; in checked studies, under half of the deficit traces to unresolved V genes, and the cause of the others is not known. That table supplies the V and J calls and clone size; D and trimming were determined from the DNA. The sample includes under 250,000 clones, with around 80% observed a single time. The ten largest clonotypes hold more than 6.5% of the sample.

About this clone itself: No cognate antigen has been identified for it. Base qualities were left out, and no much larger clone turns up one base away.

Whole blood was collected in K2EDTA tubes by collaborating institutions according to the institutions' own protocols. For TCRbeta analysis, collaborators shipped samples as frozen whole blood, isolated PBMCs, or DNA extracted from either of those sample types. V sheds 4 bases and J sheds 7 bases, leaving 10 bases between their ends. The CDR3, cysteine through phenylalanine, is 13 amino acids long. The DNA shown is the 39-base CDR3, in frame from base 1. This sequence uses TRBV12-3 or TRBV12-4 and TRBJ1-4, with the D segment identity uncertain. The source material was peripheral blood. This clonotype originated in a man aged 35 to 55 with active or convalescent COVID-19. CDR3 protein: CASSSLALEKLFF. The bases read TGTGCCAGCAGTTCTTTAGCCCTTGAAAAACTGTTTTTT.